A single sample gave rise to the 11 T cell receptor beta chains below, sequenced in a study of control samples from healthy donors and cancer patients. TCRdb's copy holds only in-frame clones and misses some; the assay was immunoSEQ multiplex PCR. The table shows approximately 97,000 clones, with 80% to 95% occurring only once. Sequencing used blood. The receptor source for this set is a human donor in good health. The donor label of this sample is uncertain.

This sequence joins TRBV24-1 and TRBJ2-7, with a tentative D call TRBD1 (6 bases). The CDR3 has 15 residues. Germline V gene data show CDR1 as KGHDR and CDR2 as SFDVKD. Trimming cost V 7 bases and J 7 bases, with 22 bases left between them. The chain's CDR3 is CATSTGTQSVEEQYV. The CDR3 DNA follows: TGTGCCACCAGCACCGGGACACAGAGCGTTGAGGAGCAGTACGTC.

The chain joins TRBV14 to TRBJ1-6, with 7 bases lining up with TRBD1. V trimming: 4 bases; J trimming: 0 bases; junction bases outside the gene matches: 6. CDR1 SGHDN and CDR2 FVKESK come from the germline V gene. The CDR3 spans 17 residues. The chain's CDR3 is CASSRYRDSSYNSPLHF. The CDR3, as DNA: TGTGCCAGCAGCCGTTATCGGGACAGCTCCTATAATTCACCCCTCCACTTT.

This clone has a single count. This chain joins TRBV10-3 and TRBJ1-1; no firm D call. The CDR3 loop spans 14 amino acids. V lost 2 bases and J 1 base, leaving 8 bases between the germline ends. Germline V gene sequence: CDR1 ENHRY, CDR2 SYGVKD. CDR3 nucleotides: TGTGCCATCAGTGAGCCGGGAAGGAACACTGAAGCTTTCTTT. It encodes CAISEPGRNTEAFF.

The chain combines TRBV4-3 with TRBJ1-1; D is unresolved. Germline V lookup: CDR1 LGHNA, CDR2 YSLEER. The ends were cut back, 3 bases at V and 4 bases at J, with 18 bases in the middle. This CDR3 comprises 16 residues. CDR3 amino acids: CASSQSEFQGFTEAFF. CDR3 in DNA: TGCGCCAGCAGCCAGAGTGAATTTCAAGGGTTCACTGAAGCTTTCTTT.

V is TRBV24-1 and J is TRBJ2-2; a possible D gene is TRBD1 (6 bases). The CDR3 extends over 15 amino acids. The V and J ends lost 3 bases and 5 bases respectively, with 12 bases between them. CDR1 is KGHDR and CDR2 is SFDVKD in the germline V gene. CDR3: CATSDPRGGTGELFF. The CDR3 nucleotides are TGTGCCACCAGTGATCCCAGGGGCGGTACCGGGGAGCTGTTTTTT.

V gene TRBV7-2 combines with J gene TRBJ2-7, with D tentatively TRBD2 (5 bases). Trimming stripped 3 bases from V and 0 bases from J, with 9 bases between. Germline CDR1 is SGHTA and CDR2 is FQGNSA. This CDR3 has 14 amino acids. The CDR3 sequence is CASSFGGGSYEQYF. The CDR3 nucleotides read TGTGCCAGCAGCTTTGGAGGAGGCTCCTACGAGCAGTACTTC.

The rearrangement uses TRBV3-1 (or the pseudogene TRBV3-2) and TRBJ1-6; D gene unclear. The length of the CDR3 is 13 residues. Germline CDR1 and CDR2: LGHDT and YNNKEL (reference sequence). The V end was cut by 2 bases, the J end by 8 bases, with 7 bases between. CDR3 DNA: TGTGCCAGCAGCCAATATGGGGATTCACCCCTCCACTTT. Translation gives CASSQYGDSPLHF.

This sequence joins TRBV5-5 and TRBJ1-6; D perhaps matches TRBD1 (5 bases). This CDR3 region has 17 residues. Germline loops: CDR1 SGHKS, CDR2 YYEKEE (reference sequence). V was pared by 4 bases and J by 3 bases, with 17 bases between. CDR3 coding DNA: TGTGCCAGCAGCGGGGGTCTCGGTACGAGCTATAATTCACCCCTCCACTTT. Its protein product is CASSGGLGTSYNSPLHF.

The chain joins TRBV24-1 to TRBJ1-5; maybe TRBD1 (6 bases). Trimming shortened V by 4 bases and J by 6 bases, and 12 bases separated the two germline ends. Per the germline V gene, CDR1 is KGHDR and CDR2 is SFDVKD. CDR3 length: 14 amino acids. The CDR3 sequence is CATSETPGVQPQHF. CDR3 nucleotides: TGTGCCACCAGTGAAACCCCAGGGGTTCAGCCCCAGCATTTT.

This clone was recorded once. V gene TRBV6-1 combines with J gene TRBJ2-2; the match to TRBD1 covers 9 bases. From germline, CDR1 is MNHNS and CDR2 SASEGT. The CDR3 consists of 15 residues. The V and J ends lost 1 base and 5 bases, in that order; junction bases with no gene match: 2. The CDR3 is CASSEEGTGTGELFF. The CDR3 nucleotides are TGTGCCAGCAGTGAAGAGGGGACAGGGACCGGGGAGCTGTTTTTT.

The rearrangement joins TRBV7-9 to TRBJ1-4; D is unresolved. CDR1 SEHNR and CDR2 FQNEAQ come from the germline V gene (reference sequence). V gave up 1 base and J gave up 5 bases, with 8 bases separating them. CDR3 length equals 14 residues. CDR3 nucleotide sequence: TGTGCCAGCAGCTTAGAGACGGGAAATGAAAAACTGTTTTTT. Its protein is CASSLETGNEKLFF. The whole variable domain, remainder taken from reference TRBV7-9 and TRBJ1-4, is DTGVSQNPRHKITKRGQNVTFRCDPISEHNRLYWYRQTLGQGPEFLTYFQNEAQLEKSRLLSDRFSAERPKGSFSTLEIQRTEQGDSAMYLCASSLETGNEKLFFGSGTQLSVL.